In this sample, the clone carrying this T cell receptor beta chain turned up a few times. Its antigen is not identified. The sample comes from a study of T cell repertoires in cytomegalovirus infection. Across the whole study: Alongside well-studied HLA-B-restricted CMV epitopes, recently identified HLA-C-restricted CMV epitopes were also used. Study results and caveats: CMV-specific TCR beta clonotypes restricted by HLA-C dominated the ex vivo response.

TCRdb called the reads again in MiXCR, with one record for every CDR3 protein. The sample lists some 200,000 distinct CDR3 sequences; 35% to 45% were seen once. The sequencing here drew on CD8+ T cells from cultured PBMCs, taken from culture after CMV antigen stimulation. This clonotype was sampled from a human donor in good health (CMV status not recorded). Some clones in this sample may be carry-over from other donors' samples.

This CDR3 reads CASSRHGTVSSGNTIYF. The CDR3 DNA sequence: TGTGCCAGCAGTCGTCACGGGACGGTTAGCTCTGGAAACACCATATATTTT. The rearrangement links TRBV12-3 or TRBV12-4 to TRBJ1-3; a possible D gene is TRBD1 (5 bases). This CDR3 has 17 amino acids. With 5 bases removed from V and 0 bases from J, the gap between germline ends came to 17 bases.